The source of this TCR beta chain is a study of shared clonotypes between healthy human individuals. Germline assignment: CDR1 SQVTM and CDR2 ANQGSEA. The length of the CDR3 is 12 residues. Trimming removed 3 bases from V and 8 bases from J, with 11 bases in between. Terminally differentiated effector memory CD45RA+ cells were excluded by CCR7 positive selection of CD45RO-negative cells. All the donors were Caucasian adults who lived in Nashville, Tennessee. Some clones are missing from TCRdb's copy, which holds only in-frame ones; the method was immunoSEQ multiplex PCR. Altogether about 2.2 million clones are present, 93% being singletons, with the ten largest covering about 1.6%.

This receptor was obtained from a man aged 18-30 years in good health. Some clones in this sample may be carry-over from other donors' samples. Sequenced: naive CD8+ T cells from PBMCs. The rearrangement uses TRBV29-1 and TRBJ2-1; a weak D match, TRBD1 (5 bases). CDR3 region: CSVDRTNYEQFF. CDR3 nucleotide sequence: TGCAGCGTTGATCGGACAAATTATGAGCAGTTCTTC.